A selection of T cell receptor beta chains follows, all from one sample in a study of OX40 agonist ivuxolimab in advanced cancers. Sequenced by immunoSEQ multiplex PCR; TCRdb stores in-frame clones only, minus some. The sample carries 55,000 to 65,000 clones, 70% to 90% recorded once. The input for sequencing was CD4+ or CD8+ T cells sorted from blood, taken in a trial of the OX40 agonist ivuxolimab. The receptors come from an adult with an advanced solid tumor such as melanoma, head and neck, liver or kidney cancer. The CDR3 runs from the conserved cysteine through the conserved F or W. A D gene is named only where the DNA matches it firmly. Not every row has a clone size; where given, it reads once, few, many or a size class.

>TRBV7-7|once|TRBJ2-1|.
CASSTDSRSYNEQFF
TGTGCTAGCAGCACCGACAGCCGCTCCTACAATGAGCAGTTCTTC
>TRBV2|.|TRBJ1-2|.
CASTDRGSNYGYTF
TGTGCCAGCACCGACCGGGGCAGTAACTATGGCTACACCTTC
>TRBV4-1|.|TRBJ1-5|TRBD1
CASSQDPDRGINQPQHF
TGCGCCAGCAGCCAAGATCCCGACAGGGGGATCAATCAGCCCCAGCATTTT
>TRBV10-3|.|TRBJ1-5|.
CAISEATVSNQPQHF
TGTGCCATCAGTGAGGCGACAGTTAGCAATCAGCCCCAGCATTTT
>TRBV18|.|TRBJ2-2|.
CASSPPDGVGIGELFF
TGTGCCAGCTCACCACCCGATGGGGTCGGGATCGGGGAGCTGTTTTTT
>TRBV7-9|.|TRBJ1-1|.
CASSGQGHTEAFF
TGTGCCAGCAGTGGGCAGGGGCACACTGAAGCTTTCTTT
>TRBV6-5|once|TRBJ2-3|.
CASSYAASTDTQYF
TGTGCCAGCAGTTATGCGGCTAGCACAGATACGCAGTATTTT
>TRBV7-2|.|TRBJ2-3|TRBD2
CASSSRVAGSDTQYF
TGTGCCAGCAGCTCAAGAGTAGCGGGGTCAGATACGCAGTATTTT
>TRBV12-5|.|TRBJ2-7|.
CASGFGYEQYF
TGTGCTAGTGGTTTTGGGTACGAGCAGTACTTC
>TRBV27|.|TRBJ2-2|TRBD1
CASSLGGTGAGELFF
TGTGCCAGCAGTTTAGGAGGCACAGGGGCCGGGGAGCTGTTTTTT